This is a list of T cell receptor beta chains from one sample in a study of T cell repertoires in cytomegalovirus infection. TCRdb fed the reads into MiXCR, producing one record per CDR3 protein. The sample lists 680,000 or so distinct CDR3 sequences, 35% to 45% occurring once. Sequenced material: PBMCs. Every receptor here comes from a human donor in good health (CMV status not recorded). Some clones in this sample may be carry-over from other donors' samples. CDR3s include the opening cysteine and the closing phenylalanine or tryptophan. Fields, in order: CDR3 length, V gene, clone size, D gene, J gene, CDR3 protein, CDR3 DNA. D genes are given only for firm matches. The size field is filled for only some rows; it gives once, few, many or a size class.

CDR3 length: 13
V gene: TRBV24-1
clone size: NA
D gene: NA
J gene: TRBJ1-5
CDR3 protein: CATSTKAGQPQHF
CDR3 DNA: TGTGCCACTTCCACCAAAGCAGGTCAGCCCCAGCATTTT

CDR3 length: 15
V gene: TRBV4-1
clone size: few
D gene: TRBD1
J gene: TRBJ1-2
CDR3 protein: CASSQPGQGGYGYTF
CDR3 DNA: TGCGCCAGCAGCCAACCCGGACAGGGTGGATATGGCTACACCTTC

CDR3 length: 16
V gene: TRBV12-3/TRBV12-4
clone size: NA
D gene: TRBD1
J gene: TRBJ2-2
CDR3 protein: CASSPPGAGGPGELFF
CDR3 DNA: TGTGCCAGCAGCCCCCCCGGGGCAGGGGGTCCCGGGGAGCTGTTTTTT

CDR3 length: 15
V gene: TRBV19
clone size: few
D gene: NA
J gene: TRBJ2-7
CDR3 protein: CASSTRDRYSYEQYF
CDR3 DNA: TGTGCCAGTAGTACCCGGGACCGATACTCCTACGAGCAGTACTTC

CDR3 length: 14
V gene: TRBV7-8
clone size: many
D gene: TRBD2
J gene: TRBJ2-7
CDR3 protein: CASSLGASGYEQYF
CDR3 DNA: TGTGCCAGCAGCTTAGGGGCTAGCGGCTACGAGCAGTACTTC

CDR3 length: 13
V gene: TRBV7-6
clone size: few
D gene: NA
J gene: TRBJ2-7
CDR3 protein: CASSLDDRYEQYF
CDR3 DNA: TGTGCCAGCAGCTTAGACGACAGATACGAGCAGTACTTC

CDR3 length: 17
V gene: TRBV28
clone size: NA
D gene: TRBD1
J gene: TRBJ1-5
CDR3 protein: CASSFSTGGSLGQPQHF
CDR3 DNA: TGTGCCAGCAGTTTTTCGACAGGGGGGAGCCTGGGTCAGCCCCAGCATTTT

CDR3 length: 14
V gene: TRBV12-3/TRBV12-4
clone size: few
D gene: NA
J gene: TRBJ1-1
CDR3 protein: CASSFGHLNTEAFF
CDR3 DNA: TGTGCCAGCAGTTTCGGACACCTGAACACTGAAGCTTTCTTT

CDR3 length: 14
V gene: TRBV30
clone size: few
D gene: NA
J gene: TRBJ2-3
CDR3 protein: CAWSVLGRADTQYF
CDR3 DNA: TGTGCCTGGAGTGTACTAGGGCGGGCAGATACGCAGTATTTT

CDR3 length: 16
V gene: TRBV7-3
clone size: few
D gene: TRBD2
J gene: TRBJ2-2
CDR3 protein: CASSRGGTTNTGELFF
CDR3 DNA: TGTGCCAGCAGCCGGGGGGGGACAACGAACACCGGGGAGCTGTTTTTT

CDR3 length: 18
V gene: TRBV4-1
clone size: few
D gene: TRBD2
J gene: TRBJ2-1
CDR3 protein: CASSQDVEAGDGIDEQFF
CDR3 DNA: TGCGCCAGCAGCCAAGATGTCGAAGCGGGAGACGGTATAGATGAGCAGTTCTTC

CDR3 length: 15
V gene: TRBV6-5
clone size: NA
D gene: NA
J gene: TRBJ2-7
CDR3 protein: CASSYRRGSRYEQYF
CDR3 DNA: TGTGCCAGCAGTTATAGGCGCGGCAGCCGCTACGAGCAGTACTTC

CDR3 length: 18
V gene: TRBV7-6
clone size: many
D gene: TRBD1
J gene: TRBJ2-7
CDR3 protein: CASSLADPAGGVYYEQYF
CDR3 DNA: TGTGCCAGCAGCTTAGCGGACCCCGCAGGGGGAGTATACTACGAGCAGTACTTC

CDR3 length: 15
V gene: TRBV5-1
clone size: NA
D gene: TRBD2
J gene: TRBJ2-5
CDR3 protein: CASSDGTSGMMSQYF
CDR3 DNA: TGCGCCAGCAGCGACGGGACTAGCGGGATGATGAGCCAGTACTTC

CDR3 length: 16
V gene: TRBV19
clone size: few
D gene: NA
J gene: TRBJ1-5
CDR3 protein: CASSINPIKGGQPQHF
CDR3 DNA: TGTGCCAGTAGTATAAACCCTATAAAGGGCGGTCAGCCCCAGCATTTT

CDR3 length: 12
V gene: TRBV19
clone size: few
D gene: NA
J gene: TRBJ1-2
CDR3 protein: CASSMGEPGYTF
CDR3 DNA: TGTGCCAGTAGTATGGGGGAACCTGGCTACACCTTC

CDR3 length: 16
V gene: TRBV24-1
clone size: once
D gene: TRBD2
J gene: TRBJ2-1
CDR3 protein: CATSGDTSGRNNEQFF
CDR3 DNA: TGTGCCACCAGTGGCGATACTAGCGGGAGAAACAATGAGCAGTTCTTC

CDR3 length: 15
V gene: TRBV7-6
clone size: NA
D gene: TRBD1
J gene: TRBJ1-1
CDR3 protein: CASSLQGAIDTEAFF
CDR3 DNA: TGTGCCAGCAGTTTACAGGGGGCGATTGACACTGAAGCTTTCTTT

CDR3 length: 16
V gene: TRBV27
clone size: NA
D gene: TRBD1
J gene: TRBJ2-2
CDR3 protein: CASTPVGGVPSGELFF
CDR3 DNA: TGTGCCAGCACTCCGGTAGGGGGCGTACCATCAGGGGAGCTGTTTTTT

CDR3 length: 14
V gene: TRBV28
clone size: few
D gene: NA
J gene: TRBJ2-7
CDR3 protein: CATLTSLQSYEQYF
CDR3 DNA: TGTGCCACCCTCACTAGCCTACAATCCTACGAGCAGTACTTC

CDR3 length: 14
V gene: TRBV14
clone size: few
D gene: NA
J gene: TRBJ1-2
CDR3 protein: CASSQDTEAYGYTF
CDR3 DNA: TGTGCCAGCAGCCAAGATACAGAGGCTTATGGCTACACCTTC

CDR3 length: 14
V gene: TRBV7-9
clone size: NA
D gene: NA
J gene: TRBJ1-5
CDR3 protein: CASSLAAADQPQHF
CDR3 DNA: TGTGCCAGCAGCTTAGCGGCGGCGGATCAGCCCCAGCATTTT

CDR3 length: 11
V gene: TRBV24-1
clone size: few
D gene: NA
J gene: TRBJ2-3
CDR3 protein: CATSVRDTQYF
CDR3 DNA: TGTGCCACCAGTGTAAGGGATACGCAGTATTTT

CDR3 length: 14
V gene: TRBV11-1
clone size: many
D gene: NA
J gene: TRBJ2-1
CDR3 protein: CASSLAGWGLEQFF
CDR3 DNA: TGTGCCAGCAGCTTAGCGGGATGGGGACTTGAGCAGTTCTTC

CDR3 length: 17
V gene: TRBV14
clone size: NA
D gene: NA
J gene: TRBJ2-3
CDR3 protein: CASSQEVAISSTDTQYF
CDR3 DNA: TGTGCCAGCAGCCAAGAGGTTGCTATCTCTAGCACAGATACGCAGTATTTT

CDR3 length: 15
V gene: TRBV19
clone size: few
D gene: TRBD1
J gene: TRBJ1-5
CDR3 protein: CASSPRGDSNQPQHF
CDR3 DNA: TGTGCCAGTAGTCCCAGGGGGGATAGCAATCAGCCCCAGCATTTT

CDR3 length: 14
V gene: TRBV24-1
clone size: NA
D gene: NA
J gene: TRBJ2-2
CDR3 protein: CATRPRANTGELFF
CDR3 DNA: TGTGCCACCAGGCCCCGGGCGAACACCGGGGAGCTGTTTTTT

CDR3 length: 13
V gene: TRBV6-1
clone size: NA
D gene: NA
J gene: TRBJ1-5
CDR3 protein: CASRLGLNQPQHF
CDR3 DNA: TGTGCCAGCCGTCTGGGGCTCAATCAGCCCCAGCATTTT

CDR3 length: 16
V gene: TRBV6-7
clone size: NA
D gene: NA
J gene: TRBJ1-1
CDR3 protein: CASGAPPVIMNTEAFF
CDR3 DNA: TGTGCCAGCGGCGCCCCTCCCGTTATTATGAACACTGAAGCTTTCTTT

CDR3 length: 16
V gene: TRBV7-9
clone size: NA
D gene: TRBD2
J gene: TRBJ2-3
CDR3 protein: CASSPGLAETTDTQYF
CDR3 DNA: TGTGCCAGCAGCCCCGGACTAGCGGAGACCACAGATACGCAGTATTTT

CDR3 length: 17
V gene: TRBV24-1
clone size: NA
D gene: TRBD1
J gene: TRBJ2-1
CDR3 protein: CATSDFSGTGVGNEQFF
CDR3 DNA: TGTGCCACCAGTGATTTTTCCGGGACAGGGGTAGGAAATGAGCAGTTCTTC

CDR3 length: 14
V gene: TRBV7-3
clone size: NA
D gene: NA
J gene: TRBJ1-1
CDR3 protein: CTSRLDRPITEAFF
CDR3 DNA: TGTACCAGCAGGTTGGACAGACCGATCACTGAAGCTTTCTTT

CDR3 length: 18
V gene: TRBV28
clone size: many
D gene: TRBD1
J gene: TRBJ2-2
CDR3 protein: CASLSSIRQGRNTGELFF
CDR3 DNA: TGTGCCAGCCTATCGTCTATTCGACAGGGCCGGAACACCGGGGAGCTGTTTTTT

CDR3 length: 14
V gene: TRBV27
clone size: NA
D gene: TRBD1
J gene: TRBJ1-4
CDR3 protein: CASSFWTGSEKLFF
CDR3 DNA: TGTGCCAGCAGTTTCTGGACAGGGAGTGAAAAACTGTTTTTT

CDR3 length: 15
V gene: TRBV19
clone size: few
D gene: NA
J gene: TRBJ1-5
CDR3 protein: CASSIQWQGGQPQHF
CDR3 DNA: TGTGCCAGTAGTATTCAATGGCAGGGCGGGCAGCCCCAGCATTTT

CDR3 length: 14
V gene: TRBV6-2/TRBV6-3
clone size: NA
D gene: NA
J gene: TRBJ2-1
CDR3 protein: CASSYRLTLDKQFF
CDR3 DNA: TGTGCCAGCAGTTACCGGTTAACTTTGGATAAGCAGTTCTTC

CDR3 length: 10
V gene: TRBV28
clone size: NA
D gene: NA
J gene: TRBJ1-2
CDR3 protein: CGTLRGGYTF
CDR3 DNA: TGTGGCACCCTGCGGGGTGGCTACACCTTC

CDR3 length: 16
V gene: TRBV7-2
clone size: NA
D gene: NA
J gene: TRBJ1-2
CDR3 protein: CASSLIRGTVNYGYTF
CDR3 DNA: TGTGCCAGCAGCTTAATAAGGGGTACAGTGAACTATGGCTACACCTTC

CDR3 length: 15
V gene: TRBV7-2
clone size: many
D gene: NA
J gene: TRBJ2-4
CDR3 protein: CASSSSRGAKNIQYF
CDR3 DNA: TGTGCCAGCAGCTCCTCCAGGGGAGCCAAAAACATTCAGTACTTC

CDR3 length: 12
V gene: TRBV14
clone size: few
D gene: NA
J gene: TRBJ2-1
CDR3 protein: CASSQGGRGQFF
CDR3 DNA: TGTGCCAGCAGCCAAGGGGGGAGAGGGCAGTTCTTC

CDR3 length: 16
V gene: TRBV28
clone size: NA
D gene: TRBD2
J gene: TRBJ2-5
CDR3 protein: CARSLAGGGKQETQYF
CDR3 DNA: TGTGCCCGCAGTCTCGCTGGGGGGGGGAAACAAGAGACCCAGTACTTC

CDR3 length: 15
V gene: TRBV7-3
clone size: many
D gene: NA
J gene: TRBJ1-5
CDR3 protein: CASSEGAGRDQPQHF
CDR3 DNA: TGTGCCAGCAGCGAAGGGGCAGGGCGGGATCAGCCCCAGCATTTT

CDR3 length: 14
V gene: TRBV6-1
clone size: NA
D gene: NA
J gene: TRBJ1-2
CDR3 protein: CASSDPSKDRGYTF
CDR3 DNA: TGTGCCAGCAGTGACCCGTCCAAAGACAGGGGCTACACCTTC

CDR3 length: 15
V gene: TRBV10-3
clone size: few
D gene: TRBD2
J gene: TRBJ2-7
CDR3 protein: CAISETSGRINEQYF
CDR3 DNA: TGTGCCATCAGTGAGACTAGCGGGAGGATCAACGAGCAGTACTTC

CDR3 length: 13
V gene: TRBV7-2
clone size: NA
D gene: NA
J gene: TRBJ2-3
CDR3 protein: CASSSRLVHTQYF
CDR3 DNA: TGTGCCAGCAGCTCCCGACTAGTCCATACGCAGTATTTT

CDR3 length: 12
V gene: TRBV18
clone size: NA
D gene: NA
J gene: TRBJ1-6
CDR3 protein: CASSGDNSPLHF
CDR3 DNA: TGTGCCAGCTCAGGGGACAATTCACCCCTCCACTTT

CDR3 length: 12
V gene: TRBV6-1
clone size: NA
D gene: NA
J gene: TRBJ1-1
CDR3 protein: CASTENGAEAFF
CDR3 DNA: TGTGCCAGCACCGAGAATGGTGCTGAAGCTTTCTTT

CDR3 length: 19
V gene: TRBV19
clone size: many
D gene: TRBD1
J gene: TRBJ2-6
CDR3 protein: CASTRRGQGLLPGANVLTF
CDR3 DNA: TGTGCCAGTACCCGACGCGGACAGGGGTTACTGCCTGGGGCCAACGTCCTGACTTTC

CDR3 length: 14
V gene: TRBV2
clone size: once
D gene: NA
J gene: TRBJ2-7
CDR3 protein: CASSEVDSGYEQYF
CDR3 DNA: TGTGCCAGCAGTGAAGTGGACAGTGGCTACGAGCAGTACTTC

CDR3 length: 13
V gene: TRBV29-1
clone size: few
D gene: NA
J gene: TRBJ1-4
CDR3 protein: CSVGDSPNEKLFF
CDR3 DNA: TGCAGCGTTGGAGACAGTCCGAATGAAAAACTGTTTTTT

CDR3 length: 15
V gene: TRBV7-9
clone size: NA
D gene: NA
J gene: TRBJ1-4
CDR3 protein: CASSLVQAPNEKLFF
CDR3 DNA: TGTGCCAGCAGCTTAGTACAGGCCCCTAATGAAAAACTGTTTTTT

CDR3 length: 15
V gene: TRBV20-1
clone size: few
D gene: TRBD2
J gene: TRBJ2-2
CDR3 protein: CSARSAGRLTGELFF
CDR3 DNA: TGCAGTGCTAGATCAGCGGGAAGGTTGACCGGGGAGCTGTTTTTT

CDR3 length: 15
V gene: TRBV3-1
clone size: few
D gene: TRBD1
J gene: TRBJ1-6
CDR3 protein: CASSQKGAGNSPLHF
CDR3 DNA: TGTGCCAGCAGCCAGAAGGGGGCTGGGAATTCACCCCTCCACTTT